This record looks at one TCR beta chain sequence and its context. The antigen remains unidentified. It was with 60 Vbeta and 13 Jbeta primers that the PCR ran. Using immunoSEQ multiplex PCR, the repertoire was profiled, and TCRdb retains in-frame clones only, with some absent. The repertoire consists of 80,000 to 100,000 clones, with 80% occurring once and the leading ten covering 6% to 8%. This CDR3 has 14 amino acids. Trimming took 3 bases from V and 6 from J, leaving 12 bases between them. Germline CDR1 SNHLY, CDR2 FYNNEI. The sample comes from a study of cytomegalovirus exposure and HLA in healthy donors. Overall study findings and caveats: It was taken for granted in presence/absence analyses that sequencing depth across donors was roughly uniform. Most observed TCR sequences were rare, whereas some public TCRs were detected in many donors. Earlier analysis found most TCR beta V segments productive about 87% or about 30% of the time.

Input material: PBMCs. The clonotype was recovered from a man aged 25-40 years in good health and CMV-seronegative. This rearrangement joins TRBV2 to TRBJ1-5; D ambiguous. In nucleotides, the CDR3 is TGTGCCAGCAGTGACCGATTCCGGTCTCAGCCCCAGCATTTT. The encoded protein is CASSDRFRSQPQHF.